This is a list of T cell receptor beta chains from one sample in a study of T cell repertoires in cytomegalovirus infection. Each CDR3 protein is one row after TCRdb ran MiXCR on the reads. The sample holds around 180,000 distinct CDR3 sequences, roughly 19% seen once. Sequencing used PBMCs. These receptors all stem from a human donor in good health (CMV status not recorded). Some clones in this sample may be carry-over from other donors' samples. CDR3s include the opening cysteine and the closing phenylalanine or tryptophan. The order of the fields is D gene, J gene, V gene, clone size, CDR3 DNA, CDR3 protein. The D gene is left open where the match is weak. Not all rows give a size; the values are once, few, many and, for expanded clones, a class.

d_gene: NA
j_gene: TRBJ1-2
v_gene: TRBV7-9
abundance: few
CDR3nt: TGTGCCAGCAGCGCAGCGGGACGGATCTATGGCTACACCTTC
CDR3aa: CASSAAGRIYGYTF

d_gene: NA
j_gene: TRBJ2-2
v_gene: TRBV29-1
abundance: NA
CDR3nt: TGCAGCGTTGAAAAGCGGTCGAACACCGGGGAGCTGTTTTTT
CDR3aa: CSVEKRSNTGELFF

d_gene: TRBD2
j_gene: TRBJ2-5
v_gene: TRBV7-9
abundance: NA
CDR3nt: TGTGCCAGCAGCAGCAGCGGGAACTCCCAAGAGACCCAGTACTTC
CDR3aa: CASSSSGNSQETQYF

d_gene: TRBD2
j_gene: TRBJ2-5
v_gene: TRBV11-3
abundance: many
CDR3nt: TGTGCCAGCAGCTCAACGACGTCTAGCGGGGGAGGAGAGACCCAGTACTTC
CDR3aa: CASSSTTSSGGGETQYF

d_gene: NA
j_gene: TRBJ1-3
v_gene: TRBV7-8
abundance: many
CDR3nt: TGTGCCAGCAGCTTAGAGCGGCTCTCTGGAAACACCATATATTTT
CDR3aa: CASSLERLSGNTIYF

d_gene: NA
j_gene: TRBJ2-6
v_gene: TRBV7-2
abundance: many
CDR3nt: TGTGCCAGCAGCTTAGTCAGGGGCCTTAACTCTGGGGCCAACGTCCTGACTTTC
CDR3aa: CASSLVRGLNSGANVLTF

d_gene: NA
j_gene: TRBJ1-5
v_gene: TRBV6-8
abundance: few
CDR3nt: TGTGCCAGCAGCCGGGACCCACGGTTCAATCAGCCCCAGCATTTT
CDR3aa: CASSRDPRFNQPQHF

d_gene: NA
j_gene: TRBJ2-1
v_gene: TRBV11-1
abundance: NA
CDR3nt: TGTGCCAGCAGCTTAGTAGCGCCGATTGAGCAGTTCTTC
CDR3aa: CASSLVAPIEQFF

d_gene: TRBD2
j_gene: TRBJ2-7
v_gene: TRBV7-9
abundance: many
CDR3nt: TGTGCCAGCAGCTTAGTAGGACTAGCGGGGTCCTACGAGCAGTACTTC
CDR3aa: CASSLVGLAGSYEQYF

d_gene: NA
j_gene: TRBJ2-3
v_gene: TRBV10-3
abundance: NA
CDR3nt: TGTGCCGGGGGGATTAACACAGATACGCAGTATTTT
CDR3aa: CAGGINTDTQYF

d_gene: NA
j_gene: TRBJ1-5
v_gene: TRBV7-9
abundance: NA
CDR3nt: TGTGCCAGCAGCTTAGTAGACACCCGACAGCCCCAGCATTTT
CDR3aa: CASSLVDTRQPQHF

d_gene: NA
j_gene: TRBJ1-2
v_gene: TRBV7-3
abundance: NA
CDR3nt: TGTGCCAGCAGCTTAGATCAGGCAAACTATGGCTACACCTTC
CDR3aa: CASSLDQANYGYTF

d_gene: NA
j_gene: TRBJ2-2
v_gene: TRBV6-1
abundance: few
CDR3nt: TGTGCCTCAACAGGGAGGAACACCGGGGAGCTGTTTTTT
CDR3aa: CASTGRNTGELFF

d_gene: TRBD1
j_gene: TRBJ1-1
v_gene: TRBV29-1
abundance: few
CDR3nt: TGCAGCGTTGAAACAGGGGGGAGTACTGAAGCTTTCTTT
CDR3aa: CSVETGGSTEAFF

d_gene: NA
j_gene: TRBJ2-1
v_gene: TRBV7-4
abundance: NA
CDR3nt: TGTGCCAGCGCCGGGGGCTGTAGGAACAATGAGCATTTCTTC
CDR3aa: CASAGGCRNNEHFF

d_gene: NA
j_gene: TRBJ1-4
v_gene: TRBV14
abundance: few
CDR3nt: TGTGCCAGCAGCCAAAACCTTGGGAATGAAAAACTGTTTTTT
CDR3aa: CASSQNLGNEKLFF

d_gene: TRBD2
j_gene: TRBJ2-1
v_gene: TRBV12-3/TRBV12-4
abundance: many
CDR3nt: TGTGCCAGCAGTAACAGTAGCGGGAGCGGTGAGCAGTTCTTC
CDR3aa: CASSNSSGSGEQFF

d_gene: TRBD1
j_gene: TRBJ1-6
v_gene: TRBV28
abundance: NA
CDR3nt: TGTGCCAGCAGTCCCGGGACAGACTATAATTCACCCCTCCACTTT
CDR3aa: CASSPGTDYNSPLHF

d_gene: NA
j_gene: TRBJ1-2
v_gene: TRBV28
abundance: NA
CDR3nt: TGTGCCAACACTTTGACGGGGGGCGCCAGCTATGGCTACACCTTC
CDR3aa: CANTLTGGASYGYTF

d_gene: TRBD1
j_gene: TRBJ2-2
v_gene: TRBV19
abundance: NA
CDR3nt: TGTGCCAGTAGTACCACAGGGGTGCGTACCGGGGAGCTGTTTTTT
CDR3aa: CASSTTGVRTGELFF

d_gene: TRBD1
j_gene: TRBJ2-7
v_gene: TRBV7-2
abundance: few
CDR3nt: TGTGCCAGCAGCCCCCGGCGGGACAGGGAGTTTGAGCAGTACTTC
CDR3aa: CASSPRRDREFEQYF

d_gene: NA
j_gene: TRBJ2-5
v_gene: TRBV20-1
abundance: NA
CDR3nt: TGCAGTGCTAGAATCCCGGGGACTCAAGAGACCCAGTACTTC
CDR3aa: CSARIPGTQETQYF

d_gene: NA
j_gene: TRBJ2-6
v_gene: TRBV7-2
abundance: few
CDR3nt: TGTGCCAGCAGGCGAGGCCGTCCTGGGGCCAACGTCCTGACTTTC
CDR3aa: CASRRGRPGANVLTF

d_gene: NA
j_gene: TRBJ1-1
v_gene: TRBV7-3
abundance: NA
CDR3nt: TGTGCCAGCAGCTTTCGGGGGGATAAGGCTGAAGCTTTCTTT
CDR3aa: CASSFRGDKAEAFF

d_gene: NA
j_gene: TRBJ2-7
v_gene: TRBV27
abundance: NA
CDR3nt: TGTGCCAGCAGTTTATCCCCCAACTCCTACGAGCAGTACTTC
CDR3aa: CASSLSPNSYEQYF

d_gene: NA
j_gene: TRBJ1-5
v_gene: TRBV7-8
abundance: many
CDR3nt: TGTGCCAGCAGCCTCGACAGTCTAGCTCAGCCCCAGCATTTT
CDR3aa: CASSLDSLAQPQHF

d_gene: NA
j_gene: TRBJ1-4
v_gene: TRBV12-3/TRBV12-4
abundance: few
CDR3nt: TGTGCCAGCAGTTTTCCGGGGGGAAATGAAAAACTGTTTTTT
CDR3aa: CASSFPGGNEKLFF

d_gene: NA
j_gene: TRBJ1-2
v_gene: TRBV19
abundance: NA
CDR3nt: TGTGCCAGTAGCCCTCGGACTGGCGTCGCAGCCAACTATGGCTACACCTTC
CDR3aa: CASSPRTGVAANYGYTF

d_gene: TRBD1
j_gene: TRBJ2-1
v_gene: TRBV3-1
abundance: NA
CDR3nt: TGTGCCAGCAGCCACACCGGGACAGGGCATCGGGAGCAGTTCTTC
CDR3aa: CASSHTGTGHREQFF